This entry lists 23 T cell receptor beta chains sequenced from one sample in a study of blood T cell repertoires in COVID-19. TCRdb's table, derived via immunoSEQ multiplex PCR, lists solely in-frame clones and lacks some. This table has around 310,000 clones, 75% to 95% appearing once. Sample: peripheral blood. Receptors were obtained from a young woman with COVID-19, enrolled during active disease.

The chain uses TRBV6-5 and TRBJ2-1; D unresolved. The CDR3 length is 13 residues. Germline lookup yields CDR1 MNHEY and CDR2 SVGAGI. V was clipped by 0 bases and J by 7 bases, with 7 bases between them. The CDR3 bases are TGTGCCAGCAGTTACTCGAGACAAAATGAGCAGTTCTTC. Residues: CASSYSRQNEQFF.

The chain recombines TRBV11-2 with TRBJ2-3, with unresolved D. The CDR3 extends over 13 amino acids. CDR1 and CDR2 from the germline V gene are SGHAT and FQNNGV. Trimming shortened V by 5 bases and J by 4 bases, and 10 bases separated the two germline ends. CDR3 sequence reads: CASSLSGPDTQYF. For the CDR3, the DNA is TGTGCCAGCAGCCTGAGTGGGCCAGATACGCAGTATTTT.

CDR3 loop: CASSGETLSYEQYF. CDR3 DNA: TGTGCCAGCAGTGGGGAGACACTCTCCTACGAGCAGTACTTC. The V and J genes are TRBV2 and TRBJ2-7; TRBD2 might be the D (5 bases). CDR1 SNHLY and CDR2 FYNNEI come from the germline V gene. V was clipped by 4 bases and J by 0 bases, with 10 bases between them. This CDR3 is 14 amino acids long.

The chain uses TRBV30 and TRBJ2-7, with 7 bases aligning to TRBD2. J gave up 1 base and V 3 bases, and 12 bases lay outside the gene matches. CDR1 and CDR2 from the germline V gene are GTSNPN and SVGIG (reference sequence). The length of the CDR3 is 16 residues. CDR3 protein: CAWSPALARRSYEQYF. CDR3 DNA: TGTGCCTGGAGCCCCGCACTAGCGCGTCGTTCCTACGAGCAGTACTTC.

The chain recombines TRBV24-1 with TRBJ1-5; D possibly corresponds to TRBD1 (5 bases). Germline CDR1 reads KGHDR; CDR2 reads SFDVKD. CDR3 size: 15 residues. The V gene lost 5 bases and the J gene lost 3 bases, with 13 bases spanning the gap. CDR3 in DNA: TGTGCCACCAGTGCCGGAGGAGGGGCCAATCAGCCCCAGCATTTT. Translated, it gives CATSAGGGANQPQHF.

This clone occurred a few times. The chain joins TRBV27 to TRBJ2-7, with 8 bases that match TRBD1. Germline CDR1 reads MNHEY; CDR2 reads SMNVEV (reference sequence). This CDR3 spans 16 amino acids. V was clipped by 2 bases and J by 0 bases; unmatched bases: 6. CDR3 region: CASSLTGTGVSYEQYF. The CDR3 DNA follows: TGTGCCAGCAGTTTAACGGGGACAGGAGTCTCCTACGAGCAGTACTTC.

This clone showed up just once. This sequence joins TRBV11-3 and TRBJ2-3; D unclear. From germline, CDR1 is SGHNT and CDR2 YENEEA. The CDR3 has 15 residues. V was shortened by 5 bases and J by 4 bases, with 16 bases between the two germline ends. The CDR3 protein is CASSPRPQLSDTQYF. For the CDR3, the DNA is TGTGCCAGCAGCCCAAGGCCACAGTTGTCAGATACGCAGTATTTT.

The CDR3 protein is CASSSGMPNYSNQPQHF. In DNA form, the CDR3 reads TGTGCCAGCAGCTCCGGGATGCCGAACTATAGCAATCAGCCCCAGCATTTT. The chain couples TRBV28 to TRBJ1-5; D not resolved. Trimming took 6 bases from V and 0 from J, leaving 18 bases between them. CDR3 size: 17 residues. Germline assignment: CDR1 MDHEN and CDR2 SYDVKM.

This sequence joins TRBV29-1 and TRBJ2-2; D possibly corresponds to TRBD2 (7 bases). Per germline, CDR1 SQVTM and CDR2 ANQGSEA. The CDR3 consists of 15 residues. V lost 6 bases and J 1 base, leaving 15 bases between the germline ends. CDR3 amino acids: CSVLGGGGNTGELFF. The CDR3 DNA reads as TGCAGCGTCCTCGGGGGAGGGGGGAACACCGGGGAGCTGTTTTTT.

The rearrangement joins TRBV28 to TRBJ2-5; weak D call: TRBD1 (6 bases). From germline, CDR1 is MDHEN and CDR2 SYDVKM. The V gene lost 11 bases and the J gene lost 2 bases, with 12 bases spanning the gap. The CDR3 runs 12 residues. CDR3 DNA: TGTGCCTCCACAGGGCTACAAGAGACCCAGTACTTC. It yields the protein CASTGLQETQYF.

In DNA, the CDR3 is TGTGCCAGCAGCTTAGCGCCTGGCAGAGAAGCTTTCTTT. This translates into CASSLAPGREAFF. The V call is TRBV7-2, the J call TRBJ1-1; D call uncertain. Trimming shortened V by 0 bases and J by 8 bases, and 10 bases separated the two germline ends. In germline, CDR1 is SGHTA, CDR2 FQGNSA. This CDR3 contains 13 residues. Looking up the rest from reference TRBV7-2 and TRBJ1-1 gives the full variable domain: GAGVSQSPSNKVTEKGKDVELRCDPISGHTALYWYRQSLGQGLEFLIYFQGNSAPDKSGLPSDRFSAERTGGSVSTLTIQRTQQEDSAVYLCASSLAPGREAFFGQGTRLTVV.

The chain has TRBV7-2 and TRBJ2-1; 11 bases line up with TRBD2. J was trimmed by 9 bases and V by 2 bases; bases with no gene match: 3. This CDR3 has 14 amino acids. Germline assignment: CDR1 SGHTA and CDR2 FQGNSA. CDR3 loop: CASSLTSGSVEQFF. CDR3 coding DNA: TGTGCCAGCAGCTTAACTAGCGGGAGTGTTGAGCAGTTCTTC.

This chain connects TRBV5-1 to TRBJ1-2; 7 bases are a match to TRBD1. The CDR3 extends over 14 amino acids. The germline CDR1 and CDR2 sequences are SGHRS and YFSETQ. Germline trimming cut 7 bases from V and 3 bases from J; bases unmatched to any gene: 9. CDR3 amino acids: CASSRDSADYGYTF. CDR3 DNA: TGCGCCAGCTCCCGGGACAGTGCTGACTATGGCTACACCTTC. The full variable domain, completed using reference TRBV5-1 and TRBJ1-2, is KAGVTQTPRYLIKTRGQQVTLSCSPISGHRSVSWYQQTPGQGLQFLFEYFSETQRNKGNFPGRFSGRQFSNSRSEMNVSTLELGDSALYLCASSRDSADYGYTFGSGTRLTVV.

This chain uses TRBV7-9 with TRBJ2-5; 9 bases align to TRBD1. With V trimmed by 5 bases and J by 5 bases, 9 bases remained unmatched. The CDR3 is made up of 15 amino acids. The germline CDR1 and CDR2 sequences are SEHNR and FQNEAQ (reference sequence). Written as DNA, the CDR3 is TGTGCCAGCAGCCCCGGGACAGGGTATGTGGAGACCCAGTACTTC. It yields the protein CASSPGTGYVETQYF.

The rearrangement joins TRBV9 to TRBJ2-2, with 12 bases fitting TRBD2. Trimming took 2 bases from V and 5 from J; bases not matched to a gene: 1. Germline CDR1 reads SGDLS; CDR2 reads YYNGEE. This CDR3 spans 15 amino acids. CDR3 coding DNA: TGTGCCAGCAGCGTTGGGACTAGCGGGACCGGGGAGCTGTTTTTT. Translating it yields CASSVGTSGTGELFF.

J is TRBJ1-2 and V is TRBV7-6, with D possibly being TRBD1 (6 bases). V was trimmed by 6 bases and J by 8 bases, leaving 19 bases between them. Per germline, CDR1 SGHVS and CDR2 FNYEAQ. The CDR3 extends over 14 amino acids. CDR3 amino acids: CASSLQPQGHGYTF. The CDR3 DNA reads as TGTGCCAGCAGTCTACAGCCACAGGGACACGGCTACACCTTC.

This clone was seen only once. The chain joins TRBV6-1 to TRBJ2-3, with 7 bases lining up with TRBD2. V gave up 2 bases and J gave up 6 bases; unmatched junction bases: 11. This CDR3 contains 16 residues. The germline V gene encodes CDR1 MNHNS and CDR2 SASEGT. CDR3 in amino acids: CASSETGGLGFDTQYF. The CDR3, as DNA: TGTGCCAGCAGTGAAACGGGGGGTCTGGGATTTGATACGCAGTATTTT.

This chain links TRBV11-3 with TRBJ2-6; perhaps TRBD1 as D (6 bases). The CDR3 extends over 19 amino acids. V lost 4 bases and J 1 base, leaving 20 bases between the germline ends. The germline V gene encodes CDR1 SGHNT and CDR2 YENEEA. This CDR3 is CASSSPDRNFGSGANVLTF. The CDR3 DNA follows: TGTGCCAGCAGCTCGCCGGACAGAAACTTTGGGTCTGGGGCCAACGTCCTGACTTTC.

DNA of the CDR3: TGCGCCAGCAGCCAAGCTGGACAGGCAAACACTGAAGCTTTCTTT. Translating it yields CASSQAGQANTEAFF. This chain uses TRBV4-3 with TRBJ1-1; 7 nucleotides line up with TRBD1. J lost 2 bases, V lost 1 base, and 4 bases had no gene match. The CDR3 length is 15 residues. Germline V gives CDR1 LGHNA, CDR2 YSLEER.

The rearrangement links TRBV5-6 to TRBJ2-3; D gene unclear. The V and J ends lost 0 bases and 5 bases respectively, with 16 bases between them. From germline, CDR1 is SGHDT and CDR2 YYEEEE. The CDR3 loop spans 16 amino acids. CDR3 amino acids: CASSLDGAMRGDTQYF. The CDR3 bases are TGTGCCAGCAGCTTGGACGGCGCCATGCGAGGAGATACGCAGTATTTT.

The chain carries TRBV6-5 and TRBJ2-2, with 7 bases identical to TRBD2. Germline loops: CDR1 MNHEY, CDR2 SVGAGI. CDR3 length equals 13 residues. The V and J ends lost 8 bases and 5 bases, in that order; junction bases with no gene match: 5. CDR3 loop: CASRGSGTGELFF. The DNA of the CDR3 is TGTGCCAGCCGCGGGAGCGGTACCGGGGAGCTGTTTTTT.

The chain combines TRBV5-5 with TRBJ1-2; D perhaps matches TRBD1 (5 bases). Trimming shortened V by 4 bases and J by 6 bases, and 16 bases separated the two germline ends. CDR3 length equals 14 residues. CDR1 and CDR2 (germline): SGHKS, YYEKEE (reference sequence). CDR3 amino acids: CASSKDPTADGYTF. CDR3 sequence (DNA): TGTGCCAGCAGCAAAGACCCGACAGCTGATGGCTACACCTTC. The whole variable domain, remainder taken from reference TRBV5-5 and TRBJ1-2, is DAGVTQSPTHLIKTRGQQVTLRCSPISGHKSVSWYQQVLGQGPQFIFQYYEKEERGRGNFPDRFSARQFPNYSSELNVNALLLGDSALYLCASSKDPTADGYTFGSGTRLTVV.

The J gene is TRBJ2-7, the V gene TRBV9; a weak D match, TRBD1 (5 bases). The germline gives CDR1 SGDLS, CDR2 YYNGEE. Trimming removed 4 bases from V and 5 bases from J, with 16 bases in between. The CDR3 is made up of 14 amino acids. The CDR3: CASSSRWARDEQYF. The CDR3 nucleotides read TGTGCCAGCAGCTCGCGCTGGGCCAGGGACGAGCAGTACTTC.